This T cell receptor beta chain was recovered during a study of T cells in Graves' hyperthyroidism and ophthalmopathy. With regard to this clonotype: Its antigen is unknown.

Whole-study results and caveats: Most thyroid clonotypes expanded above 0.001 appeared in blood too. The model's output predicted ophthalmopathy at a median of 6.5 months prior to onset. Ophthalmopathy was distinguished from stable hyperthyroidism by 13 V-J signatures.

RNA transcripts served as the template for amplifying TCR beta CDR3 regions. Primed by the HTBI set, a first-round RT-PCR was run on the TCR CDR3. TCRdb fed the multiplex PCR reads into MiXCR, producing one record per CDR3 protein. This table has 640,000 or so distinct CDR3 sequences, about 15% appearing once. Among ophthalmopathy patients, the Clinical Activity Score reached at least 3, the NOSPECS grade reached at least 4, and duration remained under 3 months. The CDR3 totals 17 residues. Germline assignment: CDR1 KGHSH and CDR2 LQKENI. The trim removed 4 bases at V and 3 bases at J, leaving 13 bases unmatched.

Specimen: blood. This sequence was found in a woman aged 40 to 49 with Graves' ophthalmopathy. This chain uses TRBV18 with TRBJ2-7, with TRBD1 matching 9 bases. CDR3 loop: CASSLRDLGTGYYEQYF. The CDR3 bases are TGTGCCAGCTCACTCCGAGACCTGGGGACAGGGTACTACGAGCAGTACTTC.